This T cell receptor (beta chain) derives from a study of T-cell memory formation after mild COVID-19. Across the whole study: Among the donors, TCR clusters were largely specific to each donor.

With 6 bases clipped from V and 0 bases from J, the junction kept 8 bases outside the gene matches. This CDR3 is built from 16 residues. Looked up from germline, CDR1 is MNHEY and CDR2 is SVGAGI. This clonotype was detected only a few times. Its antigen remains unknown. Employing constant-segment primers, 5'RACE generated TCR alpha and TCR beta cDNA libraries bearing sample barcodes and UMIs. TCRdb analysed the 5' RACE reads with MiXCR anew, one entry per CDR3 protein. This table has fewer than 50,000 distinct CDR3 sequences, more than 9% appearing once. General observations from the study: Clones contracting across day 15 to 85 had a balanced CD4/CD8 profile; later expanding clones leaned CD4+. The authors left the SARS-CoV-2 specificity of second-wave clones peaking on day 37 unconfirmed.

The receptor was derived from an adult woman who had mild COVID-19 (a few samples of this study predate the infection). Cell type and time point are not known. The chain combines TRBV6-5 with TRBJ1-5, with 7 bases matching TRBD1. The material sequenced was PBMCs or a T cell subset sorted from them (not recorded which). The CDR3 bases are TGTGCCAGCAGGCCCGGGACAGAGTATAGCAATCAGCCCCAGCATTTT. Encoded protein: CASRPGTEYSNQPQHF.